The 21 T cell receptor beta chains below all came from one sample that was sequenced in a study of shared clonotypes between healthy human individuals (dated by TCRdb to 2018 to 2020). The method behind the library was the immunoSEQ multiplex PCR assay. What TCRdb holds here is the immuneACCESS table cut down to in-frame rearrangements. Part of the clones is not present; checked against another copy, under half of the missing clones reflect an unresolved V gene, and the others are unexplained. The sample table contains approximately 710,000 clones; only one count was recorded for 90% of them. The ten most abundant clones make up 34% of the sample. What was sequenced was memory CD8+ T cells from PBMCs. Per the publication, the cell subset or site label means: CD45RO+ cells pooled with CCR7-negative TemRA cells. These receptors originate from a young man in good health. Some clones in this sample may be carry-over from other donors' samples.

Regarding this clone: One junction end disagrees with the germline gene, perhaps due to a read error. The V gene is TRBV27, the J gene TRBJ2-7, with 10 bases fitting TRBD1. The CDR3 is made up of 14 amino acids. CDR1 MNHEY and CDR2 SMNVEV come from the germline V gene (reference sequence). As DNA, the CDR3 is TGTGCCAGCAGTTTATTGACAGGGGGCGAAGGAATGGTCTTC. This gives the protein CASSLLTGGEGMVF.

The gene calls are TRBV30 and TRBJ2-7, with D perhaps matching TRBD1 (5 bases). The V end lost 4 bases, the J end lost 7 bases, and 17 bases lay between the germline ends. Per germline, CDR1 GTSNPN and CDR2 SVGIG (reference sequence). The CDR3 runs 13 residues. CDR3 region: CAWKTGALGEQYF. The CDR3 nucleotides are TGTGCCTGGAAAACAGGAGCCCTTGGAGAGCAGTACTTC.

This chain connects TRBV19 to TRBJ1-1; no firm D call. Germline CDR1 is LNHDA and CDR2 is SQIVND (reference sequence). CDR3 length: 10 residues. Trimming removed 10 bases at V and 3 bases at J, with 6 bases between. The CDR3 DNA reads TGTGCCACCTGGCACACTGAAGCTTTCTTT. Residues: CATWHTEAFF. Complete variable domain (other parts from reference TRBV19 and TRBJ1-1): DGGITQSPKYLFRKEGQNVTLSCEQNLNHDAMYWYRQDPGQGLRLIYYSQIVNDFQKGDIAEGYSVSREKKESFPLTVTSAQKNPTAFYLCATWHTEAFFGQGTRLTVV.

The J gene is TRBJ2-5, the V gene TRBV27; 10 nucleotides align to TRBD2. CDR1 MNHEY and CDR2 SMNVEV come from the germline V gene (reference sequence). This CDR3 is 15 amino acids long. After removal of 1 base from V and 5 bases from J, the junction contained 4 bases not matched to a gene. The CDR3 region has the DNA TGTGCCAGCAGTTTATTAGCGGGAGGAAGGGAGACCCAGTACTTC. Encoded protein: CASSLLAGGRETQYF.

The J gene is TRBJ2-2, the V gene TRBV28; no definite D call. V was trimmed by 7 bases and J by 4 bases, leaving 13 bases between them. CDR1 MDHEN and CDR2 SYDVKM come from the germline V gene. The CDR3 sequence is 14 residues long. The CDR3 nucleotides read TGTGCCAGCACTGACTTGGCACCCACCGGGGAGCTGTTTTTT. Protein sequence: CASTDLAPTGELFF. The full variable domain, completed using reference TRBV28 and TRBJ2-2, is DVKVTQSSRYLVKRTGEKVFLECVQDMDHENMFWYRQDPGLGLRLIYFSYDVKMKEKGDIPEGYSVSREKKERFSLILESASTNQTSMYLCASTDLAPTGELFFGEGSRLTVL.

The rearrangement links TRBV11-2 to TRBJ1-3; D is unclear. Trimming removed 1 base from V and 0 bases from J, with 16 bases in between. Germline V lookup: CDR1 SGHAT, CDR2 FQNNGV. This CDR3 comprises 18 residues. CDR3 protein: CASSLGPARASSGNTIYF. For the CDR3, the DNA is TGTGCCAGCAGCTTAGGGCCGGCTCGGGCAAGCTCTGGAAACACCATATATTTT.

CDR3 sequence reads: CASSRGNMVRSQYF. The CDR3 nucleotides read TGTGCCAGCTCCAGGGGCAACATGGTTCGGTCGCAGTATTTT. J is TRBJ2-3 and V is TRBV19; D might be TRBD1 (6 bases). The CDR3 extends over 14 amino acids. Per the germline V gene, CDR1 is LNHDA and CDR2 is SQIVND (reference sequence). Trimming left V 9 bases short and J 10 bases short, with 23 bases between.

The chain is built from TRBV7-3 and TRBJ2-1, with 15 bases lining up with TRBD2. The germline gives CDR1 SGHTA, CDR2 FQGTGA. The CDR3 is 19 residues long. V shed 0 bases and J 7 bases; nucleotides not matched to a gene: 10. In nucleotides, the CDR3 is TGTGCCAGCAGCTTAACAGCGACCGGGACTAGCGGGAGGTCGAATGAGCAGTTCTTC. Encoded protein: CASSLTATGTSGRSNEQFF.

This chain joins TRBV9 and TRBJ2-7, with D possibly being TRBD2 (5 bases). The germline V gene has CDR1 SGDLS and CDR2 YYNGEE. The V gene lost 0 bases and the J gene lost 6 bases, with 10 bases spanning the gap. The CDR3 spans 13 residues. CDR3 nucleotides: TGTGCCAGCAGCGTAGGCCCGGGGTTCGAGCAGTACTTC. Amino acid sequence: CASSVGPGFEQYF.

This chain connects TRBV6-1 to TRBJ2-7; D perhaps matches TRBD1 (6 bases). Germline V gene lookup returns CDR1 MNHNS and CDR2 SASEGT. The CDR3 is 14 amino acids. V gave up 6 bases and J gave up 4 bases, with 16 bases separating them. CDR3 in DNA: TGTGCCAGCAGACCCAGGGGTTATCCATACGAGCAGTACTTC. It is translated as CASRPRGYPYEQYF.

The chain carries TRBV9 and TRBJ2-1; 7 nucleotides agree with TRBD2. V trimming: 4 bases; J trimming: 2 bases; junction bases outside the gene matches: 9. This CDR3 is 16 amino acids long. Germline V CDR1 and CDR2: SGDLS, YYNGEE. CDR3 sequence reads: CASSTFASGAYNEQFF. For the CDR3, the DNA is TGTGCCAGCAGCACATTTGCTAGCGGAGCCTACAATGAGCAGTTCTTC.

The gene calls are TRBV5-1 and TRBJ2-3; no clear D. V dropped 2 bases and J dropped 4 bases, with 20 bases sitting between them. The CDR3 loop spans 17 amino acids. Germline CDR1 SGHRS, CDR2 YFSETQ. CDR3 region: CASSLVPLRAPADTQYF. For the CDR3, the DNA is TGCGCCAGCAGCTTAGTCCCCCTGCGTGCGCCGGCAGATACGCAGTATTTT.

This rearrangement joins TRBV28 to TRBJ2-5; the D gene is possibly TRBD2 (6 bases). V lost 6 bases, J lost 11 bases, and 13 bases lay in between. CDR3 length equals 11 residues. Germline V gene lookup returns CDR1 MDHEN and CDR2 SYDVKM. CDR3 region: CASSPRGEQYF. The CDR3 DNA is TGTGCCAGCAGCCCTCGCGGGGAGCAGTACTTC.

The chain combines TRBV7-3 with TRBJ2-1; TRBD1 aligns across 10 bases. Per the germline V gene, CDR1 is SGHTA and CDR2 is FQGTGA. After removal of 5 bases from V and 4 bases from J, the junction contained 11 bases not matched to a gene. The CDR3 spans 17 residues. As DNA, the CDR3 is TGTGCCAGCAGCCCCCAGGGGGGGACAGGGGTATACAATGAGCAGTTCTTC. This sequence encodes CASSPQGGTGVYNEQFF.

The chain recombines TRBV6-5 with TRBJ2-7; perhaps TRBD2 as D (5 bases). Trimming stripped 7 bases from V and 9 bases from J, with 16 bases between. Germline CDR1 is MNHEY and CDR2 is SVGAGI. This CDR3 has 12 residues. The CDR3 region is CASTSSGSGQYF. CDR3 bases: TGTGCCAGCACCAGTTCGGGGTCTGGGCAGTACTTC.

The gene calls are TRBV27 and TRBJ2-7; weak D call: TRBD1 (6 bases). Germline CDR1 reads MNHEY; CDR2 reads SMNVEV (reference sequence). V lost 3 bases and J lost 6, with 18 bases in between. This CDR3 is 15 amino acids long. CDR3 nucleotides: TGTGCCAGCAGTTTCGTGGGGACATCCCGGGCCGAGCAGTACTTC. Protein sequence: CASSFVGTSRAEQYF.

The genes are TRBV19 and TRBJ2-5; tentatively, D is TRBD1 (6 bases). The CDR3 length is 14 residues. Trimming shortened V by 2 bases and J by 5 bases, and 12 bases separated the two germline ends. Looked up from germline, CDR1 is LNHDA and CDR2 is SQIVND (reference sequence). The CDR3 coding sequence is TGTGCCAGTAGTATACGAGAACAGGGCGAGACCCAGTACTTC. Translating it yields CASSIREQGETQYF.

The chain combines TRBV27 with TRBJ2-2; D call uncertain. The CDR3 length is 14 residues. The V gene lost 0 bases and the J gene lost 1 base, with 3 bases spanning the gap. CDR1 and CDR2 from the germline V gene are MNHEY and SMNVEV (reference sequence). This CDR3 reads CASSLSRNTGELFF. The CDR3, as DNA: TGTGCCAGCAGTTTATCCCGGAACACCGGGGAGCTGTTTTTT.

The chain is built from TRBV4-2 and TRBJ2-1, with 7 positions matching TRBD2. The CDR3 sequence is 15 residues long. The trim removed 2 bases at V and 8 bases at J, leaving 9 bases unmatched. Germline values: CDR1 LGHNA, CDR2 YNFKEQ. In DNA form, the CDR3 reads TGTGCCAGCAGCCAAACACCCGGGACTATGGATGAGCAGTTCTTC. Protein product: CASSQTPGTMDEQFF.

This clone was counted a few times. The CDR3 sequence: CASSPQGATEAFF. CDR3 in DNA: TGCGCCAGCAGCCCTCAGGGGGCCACTGAAGCTTTCTTT. This chain connects TRBV4-1 to TRBJ1-1; TRBD1 matches at 8 bases. Trimming cost V 4 bases and J 4 bases; bases outside gene matches: 2. The CDR3 has 13 amino acids. Germline V CDR1 and CDR2: MGHRA, YSYEKL.

The J gene is TRBJ1-2, the V gene TRBV27; no reliable D call. Trimming pared 2 bases from V and 5 bases from J, leaving 6 bases between. Germline CDR1 MNHEY, CDR2 SMNVEV (reference sequence). The CDR3 loop spans 12 amino acids. The CDR3 bases are TGTGCCAGCAGTTTAGGTCTTTATGGCTACACCTTC. Translating gives CASSLGLYGYTF.